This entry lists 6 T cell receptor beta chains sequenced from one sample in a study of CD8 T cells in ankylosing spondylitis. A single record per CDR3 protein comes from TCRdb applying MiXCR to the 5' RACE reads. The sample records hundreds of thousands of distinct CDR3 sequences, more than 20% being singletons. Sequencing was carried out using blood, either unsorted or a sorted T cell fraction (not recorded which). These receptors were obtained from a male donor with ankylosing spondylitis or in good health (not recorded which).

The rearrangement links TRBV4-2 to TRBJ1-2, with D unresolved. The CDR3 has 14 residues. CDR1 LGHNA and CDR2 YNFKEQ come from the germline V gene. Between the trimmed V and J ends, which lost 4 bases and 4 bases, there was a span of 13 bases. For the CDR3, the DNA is TGTGCCAGCAGCCGGGGAGACGGTCTCTATGGCTACACCTTC. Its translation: CASSRGDGLYGYTF.

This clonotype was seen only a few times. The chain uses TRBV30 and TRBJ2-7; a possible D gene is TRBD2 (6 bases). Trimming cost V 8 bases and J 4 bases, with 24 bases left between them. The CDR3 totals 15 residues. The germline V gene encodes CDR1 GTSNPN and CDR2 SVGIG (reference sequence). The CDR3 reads CAARRRGSVEYEQYF. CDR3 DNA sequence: TGTGCCGCGAGGCGGAGGGGTAGCGTGGAGTACGAGCAGTACTTC.

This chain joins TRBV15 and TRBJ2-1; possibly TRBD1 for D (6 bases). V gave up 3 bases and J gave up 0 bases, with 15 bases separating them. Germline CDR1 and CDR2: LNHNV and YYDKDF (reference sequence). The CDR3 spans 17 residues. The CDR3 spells CATSSASDSDSYNEQFF. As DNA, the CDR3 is TGTGCCACCAGCAGCGCTTCGGACAGTGACTCCTACAATGAGCAGTTCTTC.

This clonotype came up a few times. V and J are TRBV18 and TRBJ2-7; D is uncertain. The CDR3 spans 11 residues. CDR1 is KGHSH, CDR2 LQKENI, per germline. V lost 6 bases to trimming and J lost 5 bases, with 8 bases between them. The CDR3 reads CASSPDHEQYF. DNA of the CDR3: TGTGCCAGCTCCCCGGACCACGAGCAGTACTTC.

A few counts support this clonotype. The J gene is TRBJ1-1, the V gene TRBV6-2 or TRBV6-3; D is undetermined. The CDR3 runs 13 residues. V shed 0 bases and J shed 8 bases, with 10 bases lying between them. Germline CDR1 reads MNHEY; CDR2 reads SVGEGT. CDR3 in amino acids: CASSYSWAEEAFF. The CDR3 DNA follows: TGTGCCAGCAGTTACTCGTGGGCCGAGGAAGCTTTCTTT.

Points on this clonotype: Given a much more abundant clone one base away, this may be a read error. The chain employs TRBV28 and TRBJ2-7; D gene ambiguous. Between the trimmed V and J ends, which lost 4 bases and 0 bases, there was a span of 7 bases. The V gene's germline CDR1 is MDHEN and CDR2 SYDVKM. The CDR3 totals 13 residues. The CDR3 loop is CASSWRSSYEQYF. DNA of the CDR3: TGTGCCAGCAGTTGGCGGAGCTCCTACGAGCAGTACTTC.